This T cell receptor (beta chain) was captured in a study of cytotoxic CD8 clonotypes in ibrutinib-treated CLL. Study overall: Around 12 relapsed/refractory, 15 treatment-naive; under 18 IGHV unmutated. Study-wide results and caveats: A rise in clonality was seen at ibrutinib response, and a fall back toward baseline was seen at progression.

Concerning this clone itself: No antigen is known for it.

Sequencing was performed with immunoSEQ multiplex PCR; in TCRdb, only in-frame clones are kept and a portion is missing. The sample lists about 310,000 clones; about 80% were seen once. The receptor comes from a human donor with chronic lymphocytic leukemia. The sequencing used PBMCs, collected before ibrutinib treatment.

CDR3: CASSFGLAATYEQYF. The CDR3 nucleotides read TGTGCCAGCAGTTTCGGACTAGCGGCTACCTACGAGCAGTACTTC. The chain joins TRBV27 to TRBJ2-7; 10 bases map to TRBD2. The germline gives CDR1 MNHEY, CDR2 SMNVEV (reference sequence). V trimming: 3 bases; J trimming: 2 bases; junction bases outside the gene matches: 4. CDR3 length: 15 amino acids.